A single sample gave rise to the 29 T cell receptor beta chains below, sequenced in a study of OX40 agonist ivuxolimab in advanced cancers. Repertoires were generated with immunoSEQ multiplex PCR, while TCRdb's copy carries only in-frame clones and drops some. Found here are roughly 53,000 clones, approximately 90% of them singletons; the top ten hold roughly 1.5%. The specimen was CD4+ or CD8+ T cells sorted from blood, collected in a trial of the OX40 agonist ivuxolimab. These receptors all stem from an adult with an advanced solid tumor such as melanoma, head and neck, liver or kidney cancer.

The chain combines TRBV19 with TRBJ1-1, with D perhaps matching TRBD1 (5 bases). The CDR3 consists of 14 residues. Germline values: CDR1 LNHDA, CDR2 SQIVND (reference sequence). Trimming left V 1 base short and J 4 bases short, with 10 bases between. Written as DNA, the CDR3 is TGTGCCAGTAGTATAGGGGGGTCTGGCACTGAAGCTTTCTTT. It codes for CASSIGGSGTEAFF.

The chain uses TRBV6-5 and TRBJ1-1, with no clear D. CDR1 and CDR2 from the germline V gene are MNHEY and SVGAGI. The CDR3 is 13 amino acids. The germline V and J ends were trimmed by 6 bases and 0 bases, with 8 bases remaining between them. Here the CDR3 DNA reads TGTGCCAGCAGCTCCCCCATGAACACTGAAGCTTTCTTT. It specifies CASSSPMNTEAFF.

The chain has TRBV6-5 and TRBJ1-1; D is perhaps TRBD1 (6 bases). Germline V CDR1 and CDR2: MNHEY, SVGAGI. The V and J ends lost 7 bases and 6 bases respectively, with 18 bases between them. The CDR3 length is 14 residues. The CDR3 coding sequence is TGTGCCAGCACTCCCAGCCAGGGGCGGGCTGAAGCTTTCTTT. Amino acids: CASTPSQGRAEAFF.

The rearrangement joins TRBV6-6 to TRBJ2-7; 8 nucleotides align to TRBD2. The J segment lost 4 bases and the V segment lost 6 bases, leaving 8 bases of the junction unmatched. Per the germline V gene, CDR1 is MNHNY and CDR2 is SVGAGI (reference sequence). The CDR3 has 14 residues. CDR3 in amino acids: CASSLGTSEYEQYF. In nucleotides, the CDR3 is TGTGCCAGCAGCCTCGGGACTAGTGAGTACGAGCAGTACTTC.

The rearrangement joins TRBV2 to TRBJ1-1, with D unclear. From germline, CDR1 is SNHLY and CDR2 FYNNEI. The CDR3 consists of 13 residues. Trimming removed 2 bases from V and 11 bases from J, with 15 bases in between. DNA for the CDR3: TGTGCCAGCAGTGAAAGGTCGAAAGGGTTGGCTTTCTTT. This translates into CASSERSKGLAFF.

This clone was seen more than once but under ten times. The chain links TRBV14 to TRBJ1-1; 8 bases map to TRBD1. The CDR3 is made up of 13 amino acids. Germline CDR1 SGHDN, CDR2 FVKESK. Trimming cost V 1 base and J 5 bases; bases outside gene matches: 0. Written as DNA, the CDR3 is TGTGCCAGCAGCCAAGGACAGGGGACTGAAGCTTTCTTT. Its protein product is CASSQGQGTEAFF.

This clone occurred once. The rearrangement uses TRBV28 and TRBJ2-5, with 11 bases aligning to TRBD2. The ends lost 5 bases at V and 11 bases at J; junction bases unmatched: 13. Germline V gives CDR1 MDHEN, CDR2 SYDVKM. The CDR3 runs 15 residues. The DNA of the CDR3 is TGTGCCAGCAGTCTTCCGACTAGCGGGGCACCTGAGCAGTACTTC. As protein: CASSLPTSGAPEQYF. Complete variable domain (other parts from reference TRBV28 and TRBJ2-5): DVKVTQSSRYLVKRTGEKVFLECVQDMDHENMFWYRQDPGLGLRLIYFSYDVKMKEKGDIPEGYSVSREKKERFSLILESASTNQTSMYLCASSLPTSGAPEQYFGPGTRLLVL.

The chain carries TRBV7-9 and TRBJ1-4; D may be TRBD1 (6 bases). The CDR3 is 16 amino acids. Per germline, CDR1 SEHNR and CDR2 FQNEAQ (reference sequence). V was cut by 5 bases and J by 2 bases, with 15 bases left in between. CDR3 coding DNA: TGTGCCAGCAGCCGGACGGGGGGCCGGACTAATGAAAAACTGTTTTTT. Amino acid sequence: CASSRTGGRTNEKLFF.

The V and J genes are TRBV4-1 and TRBJ1-1; D gene unclear. CDR1 and CDR2 (germline): MGHRA, YSYEKL. V was clipped by 4 bases and J by 4 bases, with 16 bases between them. This CDR3 is built from 15 residues. CDR3: CASSPEGLRGTEAFF. The CDR3 nucleotides read TGCGCCAGCAGCCCCGAAGGGCTTCGGGGCACTGAAGCTTTCTTT.

This clone was observed once. The chain uses TRBV30 and TRBJ1-3, with a possible D match to TRBD1 (6 bases). CDR3 length: 14 amino acids. Germline V CDR1 and CDR2: GTSNPN, SVGIG (reference sequence). V shed 7 bases and J shed 2 bases, with 15 bases lying between them. In nucleotides, the CDR3 is TGTGCCTTCACAGGGAATTTTGCTGGAAACACCATATATTTT. This sequence encodes CAFTGNFAGNTIYF.

The chain joins TRBV19 to TRBJ2-5, with 10 bases lining up with TRBD1. V shed 5 bases and J 2 bases; nucleotides not matched to a gene: 2. The CDR3 length is 14 residues. Germline CDR1 LNHDA, CDR2 SQIVND (reference sequence). The CDR3 nucleotides are TGTGCCAGTAGTGTGGACAGGGGGCAAGAGACCCAGTACTTC. Its translation is CASSVDRGQETQYF.

V usage is TRBV7-8 and J usage is TRBJ1-1; D not certain. Germline V gene lookup returns CDR1 SGHVS and CDR2 FQNEAQ. Trimming stripped 5 bases from V and 11 bases from J, with 15 bases between. This CDR3 is 12 amino acids long. CDR3 sequence reads: CASSPGPAGAFF. CDR3 in DNA: TGTGCCAGCAGCCCGGGCCCCGCGGGGGCTTTCTTT.

V and J are TRBV4-1 and TRBJ2-7, with D hard to call. Trimming took off 0 bases at V and 1 base at J, with 7 bases between the two ends. Germline CDR1 is MGHRA and CDR2 is YSYEKL. The CDR3 loop spans 14 amino acids. The DNA of the CDR3 is TGCGCCAGCAGCCAAGATCAAGGGTCCTACGAGCAGTACTTC. It specifies CASSQDQGSYEQYF.

This chain uses TRBV29-1 with TRBJ1-1; D ambiguous. V lost 3 bases and J lost 9, with 11 bases in between. The CDR3 runs 11 residues. Germline V lookup: CDR1 SQVTM, CDR2 ANQGSEA. The CDR3 is CSVDTAEKAFF. CDR3 sequence (DNA): TGCAGCGTTGATACGGCGGAGAAAGCTTTCTTT.

The chain combines TRBV7-8 with TRBJ2-7; no definite D call. V lost 4 bases, J lost 0 bases, and 16 bases lay in between. The germline V gene encodes CDR1 SGHVS and CDR2 FQNEAQ. This CDR3 spans 16 amino acids. The CDR3 DNA is TGTGCCAGCAGCTCATCCTTTTTTTCGAGCTCCTACGAGCAGTACTTC. This codes for CASSSSFFSSSYEQYF.

The table lists this clone with a count of one. The chain recombines TRBV7-3 with TRBJ1-1; no firm D call. The CDR3 runs to 13 residues. Germline CDR1 reads SGHTA; CDR2 reads FQGTGA. V dropped 1 base and J dropped 2 bases, with 5 bases sitting between them. The chain's CDR3 is CASSLNVNTEAFF. The CDR3 nucleotides are TGTGCCAGCAGCTTAAATGTAAACACTGAAGCTTTCTTT.

The gene calls are TRBV2 and TRBJ2-1; D remains ambiguous. The V and J ends lost 5 bases and 8 bases respectively, with 7 bases between them. Germline V gene sequence: CDR1 SNHLY, CDR2 FYNNEI. This CDR3 contains 11 residues. The CDR3 sequence: CASSSEYEQFF. The CDR3 nucleotides are TGTGCCAGCAGTTCTGAATATGAGCAGTTCTTC.

The gene calls are TRBV2 and TRBJ1-5; TRBD1 matches at 7 bases. Per the germline V gene, CDR1 is SNHLY and CDR2 is FYNNEI. This CDR3 is built from 15 residues. V lost 6 bases, J lost 7 bases, and 12 bases stayed unmatched. The CDR3 is CASRSRTGAGQPQHF. In DNA, the CDR3 is TGTGCCAGCAGAAGCCGCACAGGGGCCGGCCAGCCCCAGCATTTT. The entire variable domain, with the rest obtained from reference TRBV2 and TRBJ1-5, is as follows: EPEVTQTPSHQVTQMGQEVILRCVPISNHLYFYWYRQILGQKVEFLVSFYNNEISEKSEIFDDQFSVERPDGSNFTLKIRSTKLEDSAMYFCASRSRTGAGQPQHFGDGTRLSIL.

The CDR3 DNA follows: TGTGCCAGCAGTCCTCTACCAGGGACAGGGAACACCGGGGAGCTGTTTTTT. This sequence encodes CASSPLPGTGNTGELFF. This chain links TRBV28 with TRBJ2-2, with 8 positions matching TRBD1. The CDR3 sequence is 17 residues long. After removal of 5 bases from V and 1 base from J, the junction contained 9 bases not matched to a gene. CDR1 is MDHEN, CDR2 SYDVKM, per germline.

This clone was recorded only once. The rearrangement joins TRBV20-1 to TRBJ2-5; D call uncertain. The CDR3 contains 10 residues. Germline V gene sequence: CDR1 DFQATT, CDR2 SNEGSKA (reference sequence). Between the trimmed V and J ends, which lost 3 bases and 3 bases, there was a span of 2 bases. The CDR3 DNA sequence: TGCAGTGCTAGTAAAGAGACCCAGTACTTC. Protein: CSASKETQYF.

The rearrangement joins TRBV19 to TRBJ1-1; perhaps TRBD1 as D (5 bases). V was shortened by 5 bases and J by 1 base, with 14 bases between the two germline ends. This CDR3 is 15 amino acids long. CDR1 is LNHDA, CDR2 SQIVND, per germline (reference sequence). CDR3 residues: CASSSRDAGNTEAFF. Written as DNA, the CDR3 is TGTGCCAGTAGTTCTCGGGACGCTGGGAACACTGAAGCTTTCTTT.

The chain links TRBV7-9 to TRBJ1-1; the D is unclear. Germline lookup yields CDR1 SEHNR and CDR2 FQNEAQ (reference sequence). V lost 1 base and J 1 base, leaving 7 bases between the germline ends. The CDR3 extends over 14 amino acids. CDR3 residues: CASSLVEGNTEAFF. DNA of the CDR3: TGTGCCAGCAGCTTAGTTGAGGGGAACACTGAAGCTTTCTTT.

This chain joins TRBV5-1 and TRBJ2-1; 12 bases are shared with TRBD1. Trimming took 0 bases from V and 8 from J; bases not matched to a gene: 3. CDR3 length: 15 amino acids. Germline V CDR1 and CDR2: SGHRS, YFSETQ. The CDR3 bases are TGCGCCAGCAGCTTGGCCGGGACAGGGGGCGATGAGCAGTTCTTC. It codes for CASSLAGTGGDEQFF.

The rearrangement joins TRBV18 to TRBJ2-1; D gene unclear. Deletions cut 4 bases from V and 6 bases from J, with 10 bases between. The CDR3 totals 13 residues. Germline loops: CDR1 KGHSH, CDR2 LQKENI. The CDR3 protein is CASSRLLVNEQFF. The DNA for the CDR3 is TGTGCCAGCTCACGTCTGCTAGTCAATGAGCAGTTCTTC.

This clone turned up a few times. The V and J genes are TRBV6-5 and TRBJ1-1; D is undetermined. Germline loops: CDR1 MNHEY, CDR2 SVGAGI. CDR3 length equals 14 residues. With 3 bases removed from V and 4 bases from J, the gap between germline ends came to 12 bases. The chain's CDR3 is CASSYGMMATEAFF. In DNA, the CDR3 is TGTGCCAGCAGTTATGGCATGATGGCCACTGAAGCTTTCTTT.

CDR3 in amino acids: CASSPGDGNTGELFF. CDR3 sequence (DNA): TGTGCCAGCTCACCGGGGGATGGAAACACCGGGGAGCTGTTTTTT. The chain couples TRBV18 to TRBJ2-2; D tentatively fits TRBD1 or TRBD2 (5 bases each). This CDR3 region has 15 residues. Germline CDR1 is KGHSH and CDR2 is LQKENI. Between the trimmed V and J ends, which lost 3 bases and 2 bases, there was a span of 10 bases.

J is TRBJ1-1 and V is TRBV7-3; 8 nucleotides agree with TRBD1. Germline V gene lookup returns CDR1 SGHTA and CDR2 FQGTGA. V trimming: 5 bases; J trimming: 8 bases; junction bases outside the gene matches: 10. CDR3 length: 14 residues. The CDR3 bases are TGTGCCAGCAGCGCAAGTGGGACAGGTCTAGAAGCTTTCTTT. Amino acid sequence: CASSASGTGLEAFF.

The chain has TRBV10-3 and TRBJ1-2; a weak D match, TRBD1 (5 bases). CDR1 and CDR2 (germline): ENHRY, SYGVKD. V gave up 2 bases and J gave up 8 bases, with 9 bases separating them. The CDR3 consists of 12 residues. The CDR3 region has the DNA TGTGCCATCAGTGAGGGGACGTTGGGCTACACCTTC. Its translation is CAISEGTLGYTF.

The rearrangement joins TRBV10-3 to TRBJ1-1; 8 positions agree with TRBD1. V shed 0 bases, J shed 4 bases, and the junction held 4 bases outside the gene matches. The CDR3 loop spans 15 amino acids. The V gene's germline CDR1 is ENHRY and CDR2 SYGVKD. The CDR3 region has the DNA TGTGCCATCAGTGAGTCCCAGGGGGCGGGCACTGAAGCTTTCTTT. It codes for CAISESQGAGTEAFF.